These 26 T cell receptor beta chains share one sample of origin, sequenced in a study of vaccination and CD4 T cells after COVID-19. These TCRs are of unknown antigen specificity. The Oncomine TCR Beta short-read assay sequenced DNA from cultured CD4+ T cells. Each CDR3 protein gets one entry after TCRdb re-called the PCR reads with MiXCR. The repertoire has some 22,000 distinct CDR3 sequences, about 62% of them found once; the top ten carry about 21%. Treatment denoted: roughly 10-day PBMC culture with coronavirus spike peptide pools or control peptides (ViraFEST assay). Sequenced material: CD4+ T cells from blood, cultured in vitro, taken before SARS-CoV-2 vaccination. The receptors were gathered from a human donor who received a COVID-19 vaccine.

The V gene is TRBV30, the J gene TRBJ2-7; the D is unclear. Trimming stripped 0 bases from V and 1 base from J, with 13 bases between. The germline V gene has CDR1 GTSNPN and CDR2 SVGIG (reference sequence). The CDR3 covers 15 residues. CDR3 coding DNA: TGTGCCTGGAGTGTTGGGTCAGCGAATTCCTACGAGCAGTACTTC. It codes for CAWSVGSANSYEQYF.

The chain carries TRBV10-3 and TRBJ2-2; D may be TRBD1 or TRBD2 (5 bases each). This CDR3 is built from 15 residues. V lost 0 bases to trimming and J lost 6 bases, with 11 bases between them. Germline V gives CDR1 ENHRY, CDR2 SYGVKD. CDR3 sequence: CAISESLGEPGELFF. In nucleotides, the CDR3 is TGTGCCATCAGTGAGTCTTTGGGGGAGCCCGGGGAGCTGTTTTTT.

The V and J genes are TRBV7-6 and TRBJ2-5, with no clear D. The germline V gene encodes CDR1 SGHVS and CDR2 FNYEAQ. This CDR3 comprises 13 residues. V dropped 2 bases and J dropped 2 bases, with 6 bases sitting between them. The CDR3 spells CASSLRVQETQYF. The CDR3 DNA is TGTGCCAGCAGCTTAAGGGTACAAGAGACCCAGTACTTC.

The chain combines TRBV7-2 with TRBJ1-6, with 7 bases matching TRBD1. With 2 bases clipped from V and 4 bases from J, the junction kept 11 bases outside the gene matches. This CDR3 contains 18 residues. CDR1 and CDR2 (germline): SGHTA, FQGNSA. As DNA, the CDR3 is TGTGCCAGCAGCTTACGTCCTGGCGGCAGGGGGTATAATTCACCCCTCCACTTT. This gives the protein CASSLRPGGRGYNSPLHF.

This clonotype appeared a few times. The V gene is TRBV19, the J gene TRBJ1-5; D unclear. Germline values: CDR1 LNHDA, CDR2 SQIVND (reference sequence). This CDR3 contains 14 residues. V shed 5 bases and J shed 0 bases, with 8 bases lying between them. Here the CDR3 DNA reads TGTGCCAGTAGTGGGCCAGGTAGCAATCAGCCCCAGCATTTT. Protein: CASSGPGSNQPQHF.

V gene TRBV2 combines with J gene TRBJ1-6, with D maybe TRBD1 (5 bases). The CDR3 has 15 residues. V lost 6 bases and J lost 6, with 15 bases in between. Germline CDR1 is SNHLY and CDR2 is FYNNEI. CDR3 region: CASSPTDSINSPLHF. The CDR3 nucleotides read TGTGCCAGCAGCCCCACCGACAGTATTAATTCACCCCTCCACTTT.

The chain couples TRBV9 to TRBJ1-6; TRBD1 matches at 9 bases. V was clipped by 0 bases and J by 10 bases; unmatched bases: 2. The CDR3 has 14 amino acids. Germline values: CDR1 SGDLS, CDR2 YYNGEE. DNA of the CDR3: TGTGCCAGCAGCGTAGACAGGGGGCGGTCACCCCTCCACTTT. Translating gives CASSVDRGRSPLHF. Full variable domain (rest looked up from reference TRBV9 and TRBJ1-6): DSGVTQTPKHLITATGQRVTLRCSPRSGDLSVYWYQQSLDQGLQFLIQYYNGEERAKGNILERFSAQQFPDLHSELNLSSLELGDSALYFCASSVDRGRSPLHFGNGTRLTVT.

This chain joins TRBV7-7 and TRBJ2-5; TRBD1 agrees at 12 bases. This CDR3 region has 15 residues. CDR1 and CDR2 from the germline V gene are SSHAT and FNYEAQ (reference sequence). V trimming: 3 bases; J trimming: 3 bases; junction bases outside the gene matches: 2. The CDR3 DNA reads as TGTGCCAGCAGCTTTGGGACAGGGGGCAAAGAGACCCAGTACTTC. Encoded protein: CASSFGTGGKETQYF.

This CDR3 reads CATSDRRPDTDTQYF. CDR3 nucleotide sequence: TGTGCCACCAGTGATCGCCGGCCCGACACAGATACGCAGTATTTT. The chain recombines TRBV24-1 with TRBJ2-3; no clear D gene. Trimming stripped 3 bases from V and 2 bases from J, with 11 bases between. CDR3 length: 15 residues. The V gene's germline CDR1 is KGHDR and CDR2 SFDVKD.

This clonotype came up a few times. The chain is built from TRBV5-4 and TRBJ1-2, with 8 bases fitting TRBD1. This CDR3 is built from 14 residues. The germline gives CDR1 SGHNT, CDR2 YYREEE (reference sequence). After removal of 0 bases from V and 5 bases from J, the junction contained 3 bases not matched to a gene. The CDR3 spells CASSLGTGYYGYTF. The CDR3 nucleotides are TGTGCCAGCAGCTTGGGGACAGGGTATTATGGCTACACCTTC.

The V call is TRBV20-1, the J call TRBJ2-5; either TRBD1 or TRBD2 may fit D (6 bases each). V lost 1 base and J 2 bases, leaving 8 bases between the germline ends. This CDR3 has 13 residues. Per the germline V gene, CDR1 is DFQATT and CDR2 is SNEGSKA (reference sequence). Here the CDR3 reads CSARAGAQETQYF. For the CDR3, the DNA is TGCAGTGCTAGAGCGGGGGCTCAAGAGACCCAGTACTTC.

This clonotype has a handful of counts. The CDR3 DNA reads as TGCAGTGCTAACAGGCCCCGCTTCGATGCAACTAATGAAAAACTGTTTTTT. It encodes CSANRPRFDATNEKLFF. The gene calls are TRBV20-1 and TRBJ1-4; weak D call: TRBD1 (5 bases). Germline V CDR1 and CDR2: DFQATT, SNEGSKA (reference sequence). V lost 4 bases and J 0 bases, leaving 18 bases between the germline ends. CDR3 length: 17 amino acids.

This chain links TRBV7-9 with TRBJ1-1; D ambiguous. Trimming stripped 0 bases from V and 0 bases from J, with 5 bases between. Germline CDR1 SEHNR, CDR2 FQNEAQ (reference sequence). This CDR3 comprises 14 residues. CDR3 residues: CASSLALLNTEAFF. The CDR3 DNA follows: TGTGCCAGCAGCTTAGCGCTCCTGAACACTGAAGCTTTCTTT.

CDR3 protein: CATSRGSGPQPQHF. As DNA, the CDR3 is TGTGCCACCAGCAGAGGGTCGGGTCCCCAGCCCCAGCATTTT. The V gene is TRBV15, the J gene TRBJ1-5, with D unresolved. CDR1 is LNHNV, CDR2 YYDKDF, per germline (reference sequence). The CDR3 covers 14 residues. V lost 1 base, J lost 7 bases, and 11 bases lay in between.

V usage is TRBV12-3 or TRBV12-4 and J usage is TRBJ2-5; 11 nucleotides line up with TRBD1. The CDR3 runs 15 residues. J was trimmed by 4 bases and V by 3 bases; bases with no gene match: 4. The CDR3 nucleotides read TGTGCCAGCAGTTTTCGGACAGGGGGCTCAGAGACCCAGTACTTC. Translating it yields CASSFRTGGSETQYF.

This sequence joins TRBV20-1 and TRBJ2-3; D may be TRBD1 (6 bases). The V gene lost 3 bases and the J gene lost 3 bases, with 13 bases spanning the gap. The CDR3 spans 14 residues. In germline, CDR1 is DFQATT, CDR2 SNEGSKA (reference sequence). CDR3 region: CSASSRGVTDTQYF. CDR3 bases: TGCAGTGCTAGCTCCAGGGGAGTTACAGATACGCAGTATTTT.

The rearrangement joins TRBV2 to TRBJ2-7; TRBD1 agrees at 10 bases. V lost 10 bases and J lost 6; bases outside the gene matches: 9. Germline V lookup: CDR1 SNHLY, CDR2 FYNNEI. This CDR3 has 13 amino acids. The CDR3 nucleotides are TGTGCCAACCCGGGACAGGGGTCGGGCGAGCAGTACTTC. This encodes CANPGQGSGEQYF. Combining the CDR3 with reference TRBV2 and TRBJ2-7 gives the whole variable domain EPEVTQTPSHQVTQMGQEVILRCVPISNHLYFYWYRQILGQKVEFLVSFYNNEISEKSEIFDDQFSVERPDGSNFTLKIRSTKLEDSAMYFCANPGQGSGEQYFGPGTRLTVT.

This clonotype was detected a few times. The chain employs TRBV6-1 and TRBJ2-7; no clear D gene. The V end lost 7 bases, the J end lost 3 bases, and 10 bases lay between the germline ends. The CDR3 consists of 12 residues. Germline CDR1 MNHNS, CDR2 SASEGT. The CDR3 DNA reads TGTGCCAGCAAGAGGTCTCTCTACGAGCAGTACTTC. Its protein product is CASKRSLYEQYF.

The chain is built from TRBV20-1 and TRBJ2-7, with D perhaps TRBD1 (6 bases). Germline V gene data show CDR1 as DFQATT and CDR2 as SNEGSKA (reference sequence). CDR3 size: 15 residues. V was cut by 3 bases and J by 4 bases, with 19 bases left in between. CDR3 nucleotides: TGCAGTGCTAGGGTAACCGGGACACCCATTTACGAGCAGTACTTC. Encoded protein: CSARVTGTPIYEQYF.

This clonotype appeared a few times. The chain recombines TRBV6-1 with TRBJ1-5; 9 positions match TRBD1. Germline CDR1 and CDR2: MNHNS and SASEGT. Unmatched junction bases numbered 10, after V lost 6 bases and J lost 7 bases. The CDR3 has 15 residues. The CDR3 is CASSPTGGVGQPQHF. The CDR3, as DNA: TGTGCCAGCAGCCCCACAGGGGGCGTTGGGCAGCCCCAGCATTTT.

The rearrangement joins TRBV24-1 to TRBJ2-2, with a weak D call TRBD2 (6 bases). Germline V CDR1 and CDR2: KGHDR, SFDVKD. Trimming removed 1 base from V and 6 bases from J, with 14 bases in between. CDR3 size: 16 residues. The DNA for the CDR3 is TGTGCCACCAGTGATTTTCTGGACGGGGGAGCCGGGGAGCTGTTTTTT. Translated: CATSDFLDGGAGELFF.

The chain links TRBV7-2 to TRBJ1-4; D remains ambiguous. Deletions cut 6 bases from V and 4 bases from J, with 12 bases between. The germline V gene encodes CDR1 SGHTA and CDR2 FQGNSA. CDR3 size: 14 residues. CDR3 region: CASREGGSNEKLFF. The CDR3 region has the DNA TGTGCCAGCAGGGAGGGAGGGAGTAATGAAAAACTGTTTTTT.

J is TRBJ1-6 and V is TRBV20-1; D remains unclear. Per the germline V gene, CDR1 is DFQATT and CDR2 is SNEGSKA (reference sequence). V shed 1 base and J shed 8 bases, with 9 bases lying between them. This CDR3 is 13 amino acids long. The CDR3 here is CSARGFRDSPLHF. CDR3 sequence (DNA): TGCAGTGCTAGAGGGTTCCGGGATTCACCCCTCCACTTT.

This chain joins TRBV24-1 and TRBJ2-7, with a possible D match to TRBD2 (5 bases). The germline CDR1 and CDR2 sequences are KGHDR and SFDVKD. The CDR3 runs to 13 residues. The ends were cut back, 0 bases at V and 3 bases at J, with 5 bases in the middle. The DNA of the CDR3 is TGTGCCACCAGTGATTTGGCGGGCTACGAGCAGTACTTC. Protein sequence: CATSDLAGYEQYF.

This clonotype occurred once. The V gene is TRBV20-1, the J gene TRBJ1-6, with 9 bases lining up with TRBD1. CDR1 is DFQATT and CDR2 is SNEGSKA in the germline V gene (reference sequence). The J segment lost 4 bases and the V segment lost 5 bases, leaving 6 bases of the junction unmatched. The CDR3 sequence is 15 residues long. As DNA, the CDR3 is TGCAGTGCTTCTCCGGGACAGGGATATAATTCACCCCTCCACTTT. Its translation is CSASPGQGYNSPLHF.

The V and J genes are TRBV28 and TRBJ1-5, with 9 bases matching TRBD1. The CDR3 contains 15 residues. Losses at the gene ends were 4 bases for V and 4 bases for J; bases not matched to a gene: 5. The germline V gene has CDR1 MDHEN and CDR2 SYDVKM. CDR3 in amino acids: CASSSDRGLNQPQHF. CDR3 nucleotides: TGTGCCAGCAGTTCGGACAGGGGTTTGAATCAGCCCCAGCATTTT. Full variable domain (rest looked up from reference TRBV28 and TRBJ1-5): DVKVTQSSRYLVKRTGEKVFLECVQDMDHENMFWYRQDPGLGLRLIYFSYDVKMKEKGDIPEGYSVSREKKERFSLILESASTNQTSMYLCASSSDRGLNQPQHFGDGTRLSIL.